The 13 T cell receptor beta chains reported below all come from one sample, sequenced in a study of response to subunit inactivated influenza vaccine. MiXCR was run by TCRdb on the RT-PCR reads, yielding one entry per CDR3 protein. Here the sample spans fewer than 750,000 distinct CDR3 sequences, 14% being singletons. This specimen consisted of PBMCs from blood, obtained about 12 days after vaccination. The receptors come from a man in his forties or fifties who received an inactivated influenza vaccine.

This clonotype appeared many times. The chain couples TRBV7-2 to TRBJ2-3; 8 nucleotides agree with TRBD2. Trimming took 2 bases from V and 5 from J; bases not matched to a gene: 15. The CDR3 length is 18 residues. The germline gives CDR1 SGHTA, CDR2 FQGNSA. The CDR3 DNA reads as TGTGCCAGCAGCTTATCGAGACTAGCGAGGTGGGGTTTAGATACGCAGTATTTT. It specifies CASSLSRLARWGLDTQYF.

The chain is built from TRBV20-1 and TRBJ1-1, with TRBD1 matching over 9 bases. Unmatched junction bases numbered 11, after V lost 1 base and J lost 5 bases. Germline CDR1 and CDR2: DFQATT and SNEGSKA (reference sequence). The CDR3 extends over 16 amino acids. The CDR3 DNA is TGCAGTGCTAGAGGGGGGCGACAGGGGGTAGGTACTGAAGCTTTCTTT. This encodes CSARGGRQGVGTEAFF.

This clonotype was seen a handful of times. The rearrangement links TRBV20-1 to TRBJ1-1; D is unclear. Looked up from germline, CDR1 is DFQATT and CDR2 is SNEGSKA (reference sequence). V was pared by 3 bases and J by 4 bases, with 12 bases between. This CDR3 region has 13 residues. In DNA, the CDR3 is TGCAGTGCTAGGGGCCAGACTCCCACTGAAGCTTTCTTT. This codes for CSARGQTPTEAFF.

The genes are TRBV6-1 and TRBJ2-2, with 9 nucleotides matching TRBD2. This CDR3 has 14 residues. J lost 5 bases, V lost 7 bases, and 5 bases had no gene match. Germline loops: CDR1 MNHNS, CDR2 SASEGT. The CDR3 coding sequence is TGTGCCAGCACTAGCGGGATCCGGACCGGGGAGCTGTTTTTT. Translated, it gives CASTSGIRTGELFF.

The CDR3 is CASSETGDPEAFF. In nucleotides, the CDR3 is TGTGCCAGCAGTGAGACAGGGGACCCTGAAGCTTTCTTT. The rearrangement uses TRBV2 and TRBJ1-1; TRBD1 matches at 8 bases. The CDR3 runs to 13 residues. Germline-derived CDR1 and CDR2 are SNHLY and FYNNEI. J lost 6 bases, V lost 3 bases, and 3 bases had no gene match. Full variable domain (remainder filled in from reference TRBV2 and TRBJ1-1): EPEVTQTPSHQVTQMGQEVILRCVPISNHLYFYWYRQILGQKVEFLVSFYNNEISEKSEIFDDQFSVERPDGSNFTLKIRSTKLEDSAMYFCASSETGDPEAFFGQGTRLTVV.

This clonotype was seen only a few times. This chain links TRBV6-1 with TRBJ1-6; tentative D call: TRBD1 (6 bases). Deletions cut 11 bases from V and 6 bases from J, with 14 bases between. There are 13 residues in the CDR3. Germline V lookup: CDR1 MNHNS, CDR2 SASEGT. The DNA for the CDR3 is TGTGCCTGTAGGGCAGGGGTTAATTCACCCCTCCACTTT. It encodes CACRAGVNSPLHF.

The CDR3 DNA reads as TGTGCCAACGGACTAGCGGCTACAACCGGGGAGCTGTTTTTT. As protein: CANGLAATTGELFF. The chain uses TRBV7-8 and TRBJ2-2; 10 positions match TRBD2. This CDR3 region has 14 residues. Germline trimming cut 10 bases from V and 5 bases from J; bases unmatched to any gene: 7. The V gene's germline CDR1 is SGHVS and CDR2 FQNEAQ.

In its sample, this clonotype was seen a few times. This rearrangement joins TRBV4-2 to TRBJ2-2, with 7 bases matching TRBD2. CDR1 is LGHNA, CDR2 YNFKEQ, per germline. The V gene end was trimmed by 0 bases and the J gene end by 5 bases; junction bases not matched to a gene: 3. The CDR3 loop spans 15 amino acids. The CDR3 loop reads CASSQDPSGTGELFF. In DNA, the CDR3 is TGTGCCAGCAGCCAAGATCCTAGCGGAACCGGGGAGCTGTTTTTT.

This clonotype was picked up a small number of times. The genes are TRBV10-3 and TRBJ1-5; a possible D gene is TRBD1 (5 bases). The germline V gene has CDR1 ENHRY and CDR2 SYGVKD. V lost 2 bases, J lost 2 bases, and 7 bases lay in between. The CDR3 consists of 14 residues. This CDR3 reads CAISEGAGNQPQHF. Here the CDR3 DNA reads TGTGCCATCAGTGAGGGGGCGGGCAATCAGCCCCAGCATTTT.

This chain links TRBV5-1 with TRBJ2-7, with TRBD2 identical over 9 bases. J was trimmed by 2 bases and V by 3 bases; bases with no gene match: 12. CDR1 is SGHRS, CDR2 YFSETQ, per germline. The CDR3 contains 17 residues. This CDR3 reads CASSSPNLTSGTYEQYF. As DNA, the CDR3 is TGCGCCAGCAGCTCACCCAACCTGACTAGCGGAACCTACGAGCAGTACTTC.

V usage is TRBV2 and J usage is TRBJ2-7; a weak D match, TRBD2 (6 bases). This CDR3 comprises 14 residues. Germline CDR1 reads SNHLY; CDR2 reads FYNNEI. Between the trimmed V and J ends, which lost 8 bases and 4 bases, there was a span of 18 bases. This CDR3 reads CASGRTTLGYEQYF. CDR3 DNA sequence: TGTGCCAGCGGGAGGACAACCTTAGGGTACGAGCAGTACTTC.

CDR3 amino acids: CASSLWTNNEQFF. The DNA for the CDR3 is TGTGCCAGCAGTTTATGGACCAACAATGAGCAGTTCTTC. This chain connects TRBV12-3 or TRBV12-4 to TRBJ2-1; the D is unclear. With 2 bases removed from V and 5 bases from J, the gap between germline ends came to 7 bases. The CDR3 runs 13 residues.

This clonotype was observed a few times. V is TRBV29-1 and J is TRBJ2-2; 7 bases map to TRBD2. J was trimmed by 5 bases and V by 7 bases; bases with no gene match: 4. The CDR3 covers 12 residues. The germline V gene encodes CDR1 SQVTM and CDR2 ANQGSEA. CDR3 residues: CSARGSTGELFF. CDR3 nucleotide sequence: TGCAGCGCCCGCGGGAGTACCGGGGAGCTGTTTTTT.